The 30 T cell receptor beta chains below come from one sample, sequenced in a study of control samples from healthy donors and cancer patients (dated by TCRdb to the early 2020s). Library creation used the immunoSEQ multiplex PCR assay. This is the immuneACCESS table as TCRdb keeps it, with only in-frame sequences that have V and J called. A part of the clones is gone; compared with another copy, unresolved V genes explain less than half, and the rest is unexplained. The sample records roughly 130,000 clones, approximately 90% of which are singletons. Around 8.2% of the sample lies in the top ten. Sequenced: blood. The receptor source for this set is a woman between 25 and 40 years old in good health.

The chain has TRBV30 and TRBJ2-7; TRBD1 aligns across 9 bases. Trimming took 1 base from V and 7 from J; bases not matched to a gene: 8. Germline CDR1 reads GTSNPN; CDR2 reads SVGIG (reference sequence). There are 14 residues in the CDR3. CDR3 amino acids: CAWSAGTGKVEQYF. The DNA for the CDR3 is TGTGCCTGGAGTGCCGGGACAGGGAAGGTGGAGCAGTACTTC.

This clone was recorded only once. The chain carries TRBV19 and TRBJ2-4, with 10 positions matching TRBD1. V was clipped by 0 bases and J by 1 base; unmatched bases: 9. The CDR3 covers 19 residues. Germline values: CDR1 LNHDA, CDR2 SQIVND (reference sequence). CDR3 DNA: TGTGCCAGTAGTATAGACACCGGGACAGGGGAGTGGGCCAAAAACATTCAGTACTTC. Its protein is CASSIDTGTGEWAKNIQYF.

CDR3 sequence reads: CASSAGIRTAKVQETQYF. CDR3 nucleotide sequence: TGTGCCAGCAGCGCAGGAATCCGGACAGCGAAGGTCCAAGAGACCCAGTACTTC. The rearrangement uses TRBV9 and TRBJ2-5; perhaps TRBD1 as D (6 bases). V lost 3 bases to trimming and J lost 1 base, with 22 bases between them. Germline values: CDR1 SGDLS, CDR2 YYNGEE. The CDR3 runs to 18 residues.

The gene calls are TRBV29-1 and TRBJ2-5; D unresolved. CDR3 length: 12 amino acids. The germline V and J ends were trimmed by 5 bases and 1 base, with 8 bases remaining between them. Looked up from germline, CDR1 is SQVTM and CDR2 is ANQGSEA. The CDR3 here is CSVRVFQETQYF. CDR3 nucleotides: TGCAGCGTTAGAGTATTCCAAGAGACCCAGTACTTC.

CDR3 DNA sequence: TGTGCCAGCAGTTTGGGGAAGGACAGCGAGCAGTACTTC. Protein product: CASSLGKDSEQYF. The V call is TRBV12-3 or TRBV12-4, the J call TRBJ2-7, with D possibly being TRBD1 (6 bases). This CDR3 has 13 amino acids. The V and J ends lost 3 bases and 6 bases respectively, with 12 bases between them.

The chain is built from TRBV2 and TRBJ2-7; no clear D. Germline CDR1 reads SNHLY; CDR2 reads FYNNEI. This CDR3 has 13 amino acids. Trimming took 0 bases from V and 3 from J, leaving 6 bases between them. The CDR3 coding sequence is TGTGCCAGCAGTGAAGCGGAAATCTACGAGCAGTACTTC. The encoded protein is CASSEAEIYEQYF.

Only a few counts were recorded for this clone. CDR3 DNA: TGTGCCAGCAGTTTCGTACGACCCTACGAGCAGTACTTC. Its translation: CASSFVRPYEQYF. This rearrangement joins TRBV27 to TRBJ2-7, with unresolved D. CDR1 and CDR2 (germline): MNHEY, SMNVEV (reference sequence). V lost 3 bases to trimming and J lost 2 bases, with 8 bases between them. The length of the CDR3 is 13 residues.

V and J are TRBV7-9 and TRBJ1-1; the D is unclear. Germline assignment: CDR1 SEHNR and CDR2 FQNEAQ (reference sequence). CDR3 length equals 16 residues. Deletions cut 2 bases from V and 3 bases from J, with 16 bases between. This CDR3 is CASSLRFSWRDTEAFF. The CDR3 DNA reads TGTGCCAGCAGCTTAAGGTTTTCCTGGCGGGACACTGAAGCTTTCTTT. Supplemented by reference TRBV7-9 and TRBJ1-1, the full variable domain reads DTGVSQNPRHKITKRGQNVTFRCDPISEHNRLYWYRQTLGQGPEFLTYFQNEAQLEKSRLLSDRFSAERPKGSFSTLEIQRTEQGDSAMYLCASSLRFSWRDTEAFFGQGTRLTVV.

The chain is built from TRBV28 and TRBJ1-4; D perhaps matches TRBD1 (5 bases). The CDR3 has 16 residues. Trimming removed 10 bases from V and 7 bases from J, with 25 bases in between. Germline CDR1 reads MDHEN; CDR2 reads SYDVKM. The CDR3 nucleotides read TGTGCCACCCTCGGCGGGGACCTCTTCGGCGGTGAAAAACTGTTTTTT. This translates into CATLGGDLFGGEKLFF.

This clone was recorded only once. This chain joins TRBV6-6 and TRBJ1-5; perhaps TRBD1 as D (5 bases). Germline V lookup: CDR1 MNHNY, CDR2 SVGAGI (reference sequence). Trimming pared 6 bases from V and 6 bases from J, leaving 21 bases between. This CDR3 comprises 16 residues. For the CDR3, the DNA is TGTGCCAGCAGGCCCCCGACAAGGGACGGGTCTCAGCCCCAGCATTTT. This sequence encodes CASRPPTRDGSQPQHF.

V is TRBV4-2 and J is TRBJ1-3; TRBD1 might be the D (6 bases). In germline, CDR1 is LGHNA, CDR2 YNFKEQ. V gave up 4 bases and J gave up 4 bases, with 11 bases separating them. The CDR3 covers 14 residues. The CDR3 loop reads CASSPTGAGNTIYF. The DNA of the CDR3 is TGTGCCAGCAGCCCGACGGGGGCCGGAAACACCATATATTTT.

This sequence joins TRBV2 and TRBJ1-1; TRBD1 agrees at 10 bases. Trimming cost V 9 bases and J 2 bases; bases outside gene matches: 6. The CDR3 runs 14 residues. The germline CDR1 and CDR2 sequences are SNHLY and FYNNEI. This chain's CDR3 is CASHGDRGNTEAFF. CDR3 bases: TGTGCCAGTCACGGGGACAGGGGAAACACTGAAGCTTTCTTT.

The chain has TRBV11-2 and TRBJ1-4, with D perhaps TRBD1 (6 bases). Germline V gives CDR1 SGHAT, CDR2 FQNNGV. This CDR3 contains 17 residues. The V end was cut by 1 base, the J end by 0 bases, with 12 bases between. The DNA of the CDR3 is TGTGCCAGCAGCTTAGGAGGACAGACTGCAACTAATGAAAAACTGTTTTTT. Translation: CASSLGGQTATNEKLFF. The entire variable domain, with the rest obtained from reference TRBV11-2 and TRBJ1-4, is as follows: EAGVAQSPRYKIIEKRQSVAFWCNPISGHATLYWYQQILGQGPKLLIQFQNNGVVDDSQLPKDRFSAERLKGVDSTLKIQPAKLEDSAVYLCASSLGGQTATNEKLFFGSGTQLSVL.

The chain carries TRBV7-8 and TRBJ2-7, with D unclear. The ends were cut back, 5 bases at V and 7 bases at J, with 6 bases in the middle. The germline V gene encodes CDR1 SGHVS and CDR2 FQNEAQ. This CDR3 contains 10 residues. Here the CDR3 DNA reads TGTGCCAGCAGCCCTGGAGAGCAGTACTTC. Its translation: CASSPGEQYF.

This clone showed up just a few times. The V gene is TRBV2, the J gene TRBJ1-5; TRBD1 agrees at 7 bases. Germline V gene data show CDR1 as SNHLY and CDR2 as FYNNEI. The CDR3 extends over 13 amino acids. Germline trimming cut 4 bases from V and 7 bases from J; bases unmatched to any gene: 4. The CDR3 here is CASSGQGRQPQHF. The CDR3 nucleotides read TGTGCCAGCAGTGGACAGGGCCGGCAGCCCCAGCATTTT.

This clone occurred once. The gene calls are TRBV23-1 and TRBJ1-2; D unresolved. Being an ORF, TRBV23-1 has a function that is uncertain. The CDR3 is made up of 17 amino acids. V shed 0 bases and J shed 0 bases, with 14 bases lying between them. Here the CDR3 reads CASSQSLQTCSNYGYTF. The CDR3 nucleotides are TGCGCCAGCAGTCAATCGTTGCAGACGTGCTCTAACTATGGCTACACCTTC.

The chain employs TRBV9 and TRBJ2-1, with D possibly called TRBD1 or TRBD2 (6 bases each). The V and J ends lost 0 bases and 2 bases respectively, with 9 bases between them. The CDR3 contains 15 residues. Germline V gene data show CDR1 as SGDLS and CDR2 as YYNGEE. In nucleotides, the CDR3 is TGTGCCAGCAGCGTAGTCGGGGGCCCCTACAATGAGCAGTTCTTC. This encodes CASSVVGGPYNEQFF.

This CDR3 reads CASSEGRNTEAFF. CDR3 sequence (DNA): TGCGCCAGCAGTGAAGGACGGAACACTGAAGCTTTCTTT. The V gene is TRBV10-2, the J gene TRBJ1-1; D gene unclear. Between the trimmed V and J ends, which lost 3 bases and 1 base, there was a span of 6 bases. Per germline, CDR1 WSHSY and CDR2 SAAADI. The CDR3 consists of 13 residues.

The gene calls are TRBV15 and TRBJ1-1; tentative D call: TRBD1 (6 bases). This CDR3 comprises 17 residues. The V and J ends lost 5 bases and 1 base respectively, with 20 bases between them. Germline assignment: CDR1 LNHNV and CDR2 YYDKDF (reference sequence). DNA for the CDR3: TGTGCCACCAGCGGTTTAGAGGGGGATGGATGGAACACTGAAGCTTTCTTT. It translates to CATSGLEGDGWNTEAFF.

This chain uses TRBV11-2 with TRBJ1-6; no clear D gene. There are 15 residues in the CDR3. Per germline, CDR1 SGHAT and CDR2 FQNNGV. V lost 2 bases, J lost 7 bases, and 12 bases lay in between. The CDR3 coding sequence is TGTGCCAGCAGCTTAACCGGGCCGGGGAATTCACCCCTCCACTTT. This gives the protein CASSLTGPGNSPLHF. The whole variable domain, remainder taken from reference TRBV11-2 and TRBJ1-6, is EAGVAQSPRYKIIEKRQSVAFWCNPISGHATLYWYQQILGQGPKLLIQFQNNGVVDDSQLPKDRFSAERLKGVDSTLKIQPAKLEDSAVYLCASSLTGPGNSPLHFGNGTRLTVT.

The genes are TRBV5-1 and TRBJ1-1; perhaps TRBD1 as D (6 bases). Germline CDR1 reads SGHRS; CDR2 reads YFSETQ. Trimming cost V 0 bases and J 1 base, with 7 bases left between them. This CDR3 spans 14 amino acids. CDR3 nucleotide sequence: TGCGCCAGCAGCTTGGGGGGGCCGAACACTGAAGCTTTCTTT. This sequence encodes CASSLGGPNTEAFF.

A single count supports this clone. The V and J genes are TRBV6-1 and TRBJ1-2, with D uncertain. Looked up from germline, CDR1 is MNHNS and CDR2 is SASEGT. The CDR3 sequence is 15 residues long. V lost 3 bases to trimming and J lost 1 base, with 12 bases between them. The CDR3: CASSENWLSNYGYTF. CDR3 coding DNA: TGTGCCAGCAGTGAGAACTGGTTGAGTAACTATGGCTACACCTTC.

The rearrangement joins TRBV18 to TRBJ1-1; possible D gene TRBD1, 5 bases. The CDR3 has 14 amino acids. CDR1 KGHSH and CDR2 LQKENI come from the germline V gene. Trimming cost V 3 bases and J 3 bases, with 11 bases left between them. The CDR3 region is CASSPRGGDTEAFF. The CDR3 DNA is TGTGCCAGCTCACCCCGGGGAGGGGACACTGAAGCTTTCTTT.

This chain joins TRBV3-1 (or the pseudogene TRBV3-2) and TRBJ1-2; D is unresolved. CDR1 and CDR2 (germline): LGHDT, YNNKEL (reference sequence). CDR3 length: 11 amino acids. Trimming left V 4 bases short and J 8 bases short, with 8 bases between. The CDR3 here is CASSRGRGYTF. The CDR3 region has the DNA TGTGCCAGCAGCCGGGGTCGAGGCTACACCTTC.

The chain has TRBV10-3 and TRBJ2-7; 8 nucleotides agree with TRBD1. With V trimmed by 2 bases and J by 6 bases, 18 bases remained unmatched. Germline CDR1 reads ENHRY; CDR2 reads SYGVKD. The CDR3 is 18 amino acids. This chain's CDR3 is CAISEGGAGGRGVSEQYF. The CDR3 nucleotides read TGTGCCATCAGTGAGGGCGGGGCAGGGGGCCGCGGGGTCTCCGAGCAGTACTTC.

The rearrangement links TRBV28 to TRBJ1-2; D remains ambiguous. Trimming cost V 3 bases and J 8 bases, with 10 bases left between them. The CDR3 contains 12 residues. Germline assignment: CDR1 MDHEN and CDR2 SYDVKM. The CDR3 sequence is CASSFNMGGYTF. The DNA for the CDR3 is TGTGCCAGCAGTTTCAACATGGGAGGCTACACCTTC.

The chain combines TRBV7-3 with TRBJ2-1; tentatively, D is TRBD2 (7 bases). Looked up from germline, CDR1 is SGHTA and CDR2 is FQGTGA. This CDR3 has 15 amino acids. Trimming took 2 bases from V and 5 from J, leaving 13 bases between them. The CDR3 sequence is CASSLDRGADNEQFF. CDR3 sequence (DNA): TGTGCCAGCAGCTTAGATCGGGGGGCGGACAATGAGCAGTTCTTC.

The chain couples TRBV18 to TRBJ2-5; 14 bases map to TRBD2. Germline-derived CDR1 and CDR2 are KGHSH and LQKENI. The CDR3 has 15 residues. J was trimmed by 5 bases and V by 5 bases; bases with no gene match: 4. The CDR3 here is CASSGTSGSFETQYF. The CDR3 DNA sequence: TGTGCCAGCTCAGGGACTAGCGGGAGTTTCGAGACCCAGTACTTC.

This sequence joins TRBV5-1 and TRBJ1-2; D remains unclear. Germline CDR1 reads SGHRS; CDR2 reads YFSETQ. V was pared by 4 bases and J by 5 bases, with 12 bases between. There are 13 residues in the CDR3. The CDR3 sequence is CASSPFDEYGYTF. Here the CDR3 DNA reads TGCGCCAGCAGCCCGTTCGACGAGTATGGCTACACCTTC.

This rearrangement joins TRBV24-1 to TRBJ1-1; D gene uncertain. The V gene lost 5 bases and the J gene lost 1 base, with 4 bases spanning the gap. The CDR3 extends over 12 amino acids. Germline lookup yields CDR1 KGHDR and CDR2 SFDVKD. The CDR3 nucleotides are TGTGCCACCAGTGGCGGGAACACTGAAGCTTTCTTT. Encoded protein: CATSGGNTEAFF.